The rows below give T cell receptor beta chains drawn from one sample of a study of blood T cell repertoires in COVID-19. Libraries were prepared by immunoSEQ multiplex PCR; TCRdb keeps only in-frame clonotypes and omits some of them. The sample has about 56,000 clones; 89% are singletons. The sample comprised peripheral blood. Receptors originate from a woman aged 60 to 75 with COVID-19, enrolled during active disease. Both conserved end residues are part of each CDR3. A D gene is named only where the DNA matches it firmly. The size entry is marked missing in some rows and otherwise reads once, few, many or a size class.

abundance: NA
j_gene: TRBJ2-1
d_gene: NA
v_gene: TRBV5-1
CDR3aa: CASSLVQGRNEQFF
CDR3nt: TGCGCCAGCAGCTTGGTCCAGGGCAGGAATGAGCAGTTCTTC

abundance: once
j_gene: TRBJ2-3
d_gene: TRBD2
v_gene: TRBV19
CDR3aa: CASSLAESTDTQYF
CDR3nt: TGTGCCAGTAGTCTAGCGGAGAGCACAGATACGCAGTATTTT

abundance: NA
j_gene: TRBJ2-7
d_gene: NA
v_gene: TRBV7-8
CDR3aa: CASSLRALRGNDHEQYF
CDR3nt: TGTGCCAGCAGCTTAAGGGCCCTGAGAGGGAACGACCACGAGCAGTACTTC

abundance: NA
j_gene: TRBJ2-2
d_gene: NA
v_gene: TRBV6-2/TRBV6-3
CDR3aa: CASSVQGGPGELFF
CDR3nt: TGTGCCAGCAGTGTCCAGGGAGGACCCGGGGAGCTGTTTTTT

abundance: NA
j_gene: TRBJ2-3
d_gene: NA
v_gene: TRBV19
CDR3aa: CASSRASSTDTQYF
CDR3nt: TGTGCCAGTAGTAGGGCCTCTAGCACAGATACGCAGTATTTT

abundance: once
j_gene: TRBJ2-7
d_gene: TRBD2
v_gene: TRBV4-1
CDR3aa: CASSPAGLAGDYEQYF
CDR3nt: TGCGCCAGCAGCCCAGCGGGACTAGCGGGAGACTACGAGCAGTACTTC

abundance: NA
j_gene: TRBJ1-2
d_gene: TRBD1
v_gene: TRBV2
CDR3aa: CASRVSPGTGPYGYTF
CDR3nt: TGTGCCAGCAGGGTAAGCCCCGGGACAGGACCATATGGCTACACCTTC

abundance: NA
j_gene: TRBJ1-6
d_gene: TRBD1
v_gene: TRBV6-1
CDR3aa: CASSASGTGVYSPLHF
CDR3nt: TGTGCCAGCAGTGCCTCCGGGACAGGGGTATATTCACCCCTCCACTTT

abundance: NA
j_gene: TRBJ2-6
d_gene: NA
v_gene: TRBV4-3
CDR3aa: CASSQVYSGANVLTF
CDR3nt: TGCGCCAGCAGCCAAGTGTACTCTGGGGCCAACGTCCTGACTTTC

abundance: NA
j_gene: TRBJ2-3
d_gene: TRBD2
v_gene: TRBV19
CDR3aa: CASSPRLAGGSTDTQYF
CDR3nt: TGTGCCAGTAGTCCCCGACTAGCGGGAGGGAGCACAGATACGCAGTATTTT

abundance: NA
j_gene: TRBJ2-3
d_gene: TRBD2
v_gene: TRBV5-8
CDR3aa: CASSLGWTSGSEDTQYF
CDR3nt: TGTGCCAGCAGCTTGGGCTGGACTAGCGGGAGTGAAGATACGCAGTATTTT

abundance: few
j_gene: TRBJ1-2
d_gene: NA
v_gene: TRBV6-6
CDR3aa: CASILTGDYGYTF
CDR3nt: TGTGCCAGCATCTTAACGGGGGACTATGGCTACACCTTC

abundance: NA
j_gene: TRBJ2-5
d_gene: NA
v_gene: TRBV11-3
CDR3aa: CASSLGFNRGTETQYF
CDR3nt: TGTGCCAGCAGCTTAGGGTTCAACCGGGGGACAGAGACCCAGTACTTC

abundance: NA
j_gene: TRBJ1-2
d_gene: NA
v_gene: TRBV19
CDR3aa: CASSITGHRTFSLSNYGYTF
CDR3nt: TGTGCCAGTAGTATTACAGGACATCGAACCTTCAGCCTTTCTAACTATGGCTACACCTTC

abundance: NA
j_gene: TRBJ2-1
d_gene: TRBD1
v_gene: TRBV12-3/TRBV12-4
CDR3aa: CASRLTGDNEQFF
CDR3nt: TGTGCCAGCAGGCTTACAGGGGATAATGAGCAGTTCTTC

abundance: NA
j_gene: TRBJ2-7
d_gene: NA
v_gene: TRBV7-2
CDR3aa: CASSQGLNSYEQYF
CDR3nt: TGTGCCAGCAGTCAGGGACTCAACTCCTACGAGCAGTACTTC

abundance: NA
j_gene: TRBJ1-5
d_gene: NA
v_gene: TRBV19
CDR3aa: CASSIQTGFNQPQHF
CDR3nt: TGTGCCAGTAGTATACAGACAGGCTTCAATCAGCCCCAGCATTTT

abundance: NA
j_gene: TRBJ1-1
d_gene: NA
v_gene: TRBV30
CDR3aa: CAWTQGSEAFF
CDR3nt: TGTGCCTGGACTCAGGGCAGTGAAGCTTTCTTT

abundance: NA
j_gene: TRBJ2-2
d_gene: NA
v_gene: TRBV28
CDR3aa: CASSIPGRRANTGELFF
CDR3nt: TGTGCCAGCAGTATTCCAGGGCGCCGCGCGAACACCGGGGAGCTGTTTTTT

abundance: NA
j_gene: TRBJ1-2
d_gene: NA
v_gene: TRBV4-3
CDR3aa: CASSQEQGYGYTF
CDR3nt: TGCGCCAGCAGCCAGGAACAGGGCTATGGCTACACCTTC

abundance: NA
j_gene: TRBJ1-6
d_gene: TRBD1
v_gene: TRBV5-6
CDR3aa: CASSEGQGSGSLHF
CDR3nt: TGTGCCAGCAGCGAAGGACAGGGGAGTGGGTCCCTCCACTTT

abundance: NA
j_gene: TRBJ2-1
d_gene: TRBD2
v_gene: TRBV19
CDR3aa: CASSIQGLAGNEQFF
CDR3nt: TGTGCCAGTAGTATACAGGGACTAGCAGGGAATGAGCAGTTCTTC

abundance: few
j_gene: TRBJ1-6
d_gene: TRBD1
v_gene: TRBV28
CDR3aa: CASSPETGRDSPLHF
CDR3nt: TGTGCCAGCAGTCCAGAGACAGGGCGAGATTCACCCCTCCACTTT

abundance: NA
j_gene: TRBJ1-1
d_gene: NA
v_gene: TRBV11-3
CDR3aa: CASRPQGMTEAFF
CDR3nt: TGTGCCAGCAGACCCCAGGGGATGACTGAAGCTTTCTTT

abundance: NA
j_gene: TRBJ2-2
d_gene: TRBD1
v_gene: TRBV28
CDR3aa: CASLAGQGITGELFF
CDR3nt: TGTGCCAGCCTCGCGGGACAGGGGATTACCGGGGAGCTGTTTTTT

abundance: NA
j_gene: TRBJ2-7
d_gene: TRBD1
v_gene: TRBV6-5
CDR3aa: CASSMGQGIRYEQYF
CDR3nt: TGTGCCAGCAGCATGGGACAGGGGATCCGCTACGAGCAGTACTTC

abundance: NA
j_gene: TRBJ2-3
d_gene: TRBD1
v_gene: TRBV3-1/TRBV3-2
CDR3aa: CASSQVPGQGGHFKYF
CDR3nt: TGTGCCAGCAGCCAAGTCCCGGGACAGGGGGGCCATTTTAAGTATTTT

abundance: few
j_gene: TRBJ1-6
d_gene: NA
v_gene: TRBV9
CDR3aa: CASSVSQASPLHF
CDR3nt: TGTGCCAGCAGCGTATCCCAGGCTTCACCCCTCCACTTT